A single sample is the source of the 25 T cell receptor beta chains below, sequenced in a study of Ad26.COV2.S vaccination and SARS-CoV-2 variants. Profiling relied on immunoSEQ multiplex PCR, and the TCRdb table lists in-frame clones only, not all of them. This table holds about 350,000 clones, around 90% found once. Treatment meaning: 19 received Ad26.COV2.S at low or high dose, single or two shots; about 5 received placebo; per-sample allocation not given. The investigators took samples on day 63 after the first vaccine or placebo injection. The material was peripheral blood, obtained in a trial of Ad26.COV2.S vaccine versus placebo. The receptors derive from a person between 18 and 65 years old who received the Ad26.COV2.S COVID-19 vaccine or a placebo.

The V call is TRBV28, the J call TRBJ1-4; 9 bases fit TRBD1. The J segment lost 6 bases and the V segment lost 6 bases, leaving 5 bases of the junction unmatched. CDR1 and CDR2 from the germline V gene are MDHEN and SYDVKM. This CDR3 contains 14 residues. For the CDR3, the DNA is TGTGCCAGCAGGACTACAGGGGGCGATGAAAAACTGTTTTTT. Translation: CASRTTGGDEKLFF.

The chain recombines TRBV5-5 with TRBJ2-1; D perhaps matches TRBD2 (6 bases). CDR1 is SGHKS and CDR2 is YYEKEE in the germline V gene (reference sequence). This CDR3 comprises 14 residues. Trimming pared 4 bases from V and 3 bases from J, leaving 11 bases between. The CDR3 DNA reads as TGTGCCAGCAGCCGTATCGGGGGCTACAATGAGCAGTTCTTC. Its protein is CASSRIGGYNEQFF.

The chain links TRBV9 to TRBJ2-7, with 9 bases lining up with TRBD1. The germline V gene encodes CDR1 SGDLS and CDR2 YYNGEE. Germline trimming cut 4 bases from V and 2 bases from J; bases unmatched to any gene: 4. This CDR3 spans 14 amino acids. The CDR3 sequence: CASSTWDRAYEQYF. DNA of the CDR3: TGTGCCAGCAGCACGTGGGACAGGGCCTACGAGCAGTACTTC.

This chain connects TRBV11-3 to TRBJ2-3, with TRBD2 identical over 7 bases. CDR3 size: 14 residues. Unmatched junction bases numbered 7, after V lost 5 bases and J lost 5 bases. Germline values: CDR1 SGHNT, CDR2 YENEEA. The CDR3 is CASSLRQRGDTQYF. Written as DNA, the CDR3 is TGTGCCAGCAGCCTAAGACAGCGGGGAGATACGCAGTATTTT.

To note about this clone: This sample includes further DNA sequences coding for the same CDR3. This sequence joins TRBV4-3 and TRBJ1-5; 8 bases agree with TRBD1. Per the germline V gene, CDR1 is LGHNA and CDR2 is YSLEER. This CDR3 region has 13 residues. J was trimmed by 6 bases and V by 4 bases; bases with no gene match: 2. CDR3 region: CASSPDRGQPQHF. The CDR3 DNA sequence: TGCGCCAGCAGCCCCGACAGGGGTCAGCCCCAGCATTTT.

This chain joins TRBV6-4 and TRBJ2-4, with D possibly TRBD2 on 5 matching bases. The CDR3 length is 14 residues. V lost 5 bases, J lost 8 bases, and 16 bases lay in between. Per germline, CDR1 MRHNA and CDR2 SNTAGT. The CDR3 DNA follows: TGTGCCAGCAGTCGGGGTGGGCAGGAGGACATTCAGTACTTC. Its protein product is CASSRGGQEDIQYF.

The chain uses TRBV13 and TRBJ2-2; 12 bases align to TRBD2. The CDR3 loop spans 18 amino acids. CDR1 is PRHDT and CDR2 is FYEKMQ in the germline V gene (reference sequence). With V trimmed by 1 base and J by 6 bases, 9 bases remained unmatched. The CDR3 sequence: CASSLDGLAGLEAGELFF. The CDR3 nucleotides are TGTGCCAGCAGCTTAGATGGACTAGCGGGGCTTGAGGCCGGGGAGCTGTTTTTT.

V gene TRBV7-2 combines with J gene TRBJ2-1; possibly TRBD2 for D (5 bases). The CDR3 runs to 15 residues. The V gene lost 4 bases and the J gene lost 6 bases, with 16 bases spanning the gap. Germline CDR1 SGHTA, CDR2 FQGNSA. The CDR3, as DNA: TGTGCCAGCAGCTCAGCGGCACTCTCCGGCAATGAGCAGTTCTTC. The encoded protein is CASSSAALSGNEQFF.

The V gene is TRBV9, the J gene TRBJ2-1; possibly TRBD1 or TRBD2 for D (5 bases each). Germline values: CDR1 SGDLS, CDR2 YYNGEE. CDR3 length equals 17 residues. The V end was cut by 2 bases, the J end by 8 bases, with 23 bases between. The CDR3 is CASSVVPWGGLGDEQFF. The CDR3 DNA is TGTGCCAGCAGCGTTGTCCCTTGGGGCGGGCTTGGTGATGAGCAGTTCTTC. The full variable domain, in which reference TRBV9 and TRBJ2-1 provide the parts outside the CDR3, is DSGVTQTPKHLITATGQRVTLRCSPRSGDLSVYWYQQSLDQGLQFLIQYYNGEERAKGNILERFSAQQFPDLHSELNLSSLELGDSALYFCASSVVPWGGLGDEQFFGPGTRLTVL.

The V and J genes are TRBV6-2 or TRBV6-3 and TRBJ2-7, with 10 bases matching TRBD2. CDR3 size: 17 residues. Germline lookup yields CDR1 MNHEY and CDR2 SVGEGT. V dropped 0 bases and J dropped 8; count of bases not matched to a gene: 13. The CDR3 is CASSYSTRLAGELKQYF. CDR3 nucleotides: TGTGCCAGCAGTTACTCGACCAGGCTAGCGGGAGAACTTAAGCAGTACTTC.

A few counts support this clone. This rearrangement joins TRBV5-6 to TRBJ1-1; D gene uncertain. This CDR3 is built from 12 residues. V was cut by 7 bases and J by 2 bases, with 9 bases left in between. CDR1 and CDR2 from the germline V gene are SGHDT and YYEEEE. The CDR3 DNA follows: TGTGCCAGCCAGGTTCCAAACACTGAAGCTTTCTTT. Amino acids: CASQVPNTEAFF.

V is TRBV20-1 and J is TRBJ2-1; D may be TRBD2 (6 bases). Germline V gene sequence: CDR1 DFQATT, CDR2 SNEGSKA (reference sequence). V dropped 3 bases and J dropped 7 bases, with 16 bases sitting between them. CDR3 size: 14 residues. The CDR3 here is CSASRLASPNEQFF. The CDR3 DNA reads as TGCAGTGCTAGTCGGCTAGCGAGCCCTAATGAGCAGTTCTTC.

This rearrangement joins TRBV5-4 to TRBJ1-1; no clear D gene. The ends were cut back, 0 bases at V and 0 bases at J, with 6 bases in the middle. The CDR3 totals 14 residues. CDR1 SGHNT and CDR2 YYREEE come from the germline V gene (reference sequence). The CDR3 coding sequence is TGTGCCAGCAGCTTGGCATCCATGAACACTGAAGCTTTCTTT. This encodes CASSLASMNTEAFF.

The gene calls are TRBV19 and TRBJ2-1; D may be TRBD2 (6 bases). Trimming cost V 4 bases and J 3 bases, with 7 bases left between them. Germline-derived CDR1 and CDR2 are LNHDA and SQIVND (reference sequence). This CDR3 has 13 residues. The CDR3 sequence is CASSRDFYNEQFF. For the CDR3, the DNA is TGTGCCAGTAGTAGGGACTTCTACAATGAGCAGTTCTTC. Full variable domain (remainder filled in from reference TRBV19 and TRBJ2-1): DGGITQSPKYLFRKEGQNVTLSCEQNLNHDAMYWYRQDPGQGLRLIYYSQIVNDFQKGDIAEGYSVSREKKESFPLTVTSAQKNPTAFYLCASSRDFYNEQFFGPGTRLTVL.

The chain is built from TRBV29-1 and TRBJ2-1; 13 bases map to TRBD2. The V gene end was trimmed by 6 bases and the J gene end by 6 bases; junction bases not matched to a gene: 20. The CDR3 runs 19 residues. Germline V gene lookup returns CDR1 SQVTM and CDR2 ANQGSEA. CDR3 sequence: CSVEPGTSGARRNFNEQFF. DNA for the CDR3: TGCAGCGTCGAACCTGGGACTAGCGGGGCGCGTAGAAACTTCAATGAGCAGTTCTTC.

V gene TRBV5-5 combines with J gene TRBJ2-1; 10 nucleotides line up with TRBD2. The CDR3 loop spans 14 amino acids. The germline V gene has CDR1 SGHKS and CDR2 YYEKEE (reference sequence). J lost 8 bases, V lost 4 bases, and 6 bases had no gene match. CDR3 protein: CASSPTGTSDEQFF. The DNA for the CDR3 is TGTGCCAGCAGCCCTACCGGGACTAGCGATGAGCAGTTCTTC.

The chain has TRBV9 and TRBJ2-2; tentatively, D is TRBD2 (6 bases). V was shortened by 4 bases and J by 3 bases, with 16 bases between the two germline ends. Germline V gene lookup returns CDR1 SGDLS and CDR2 YYNGEE. The CDR3 consists of 16 residues. This chain's CDR3 is CASSPPTSFDTGELFF. CDR3 in DNA: TGTGCCAGCAGCCCCCCGACTAGTTTCGACACCGGGGAGCTGTTTTTT.

This chain joins TRBV28 and TRBJ1-1, with 9 bases lining up with TRBD1. This CDR3 is built from 15 residues. In germline, CDR1 is MDHEN, CDR2 SYDVKM. After removal of 6 bases from V and 2 bases from J, the junction contained 7 bases not matched to a gene. As DNA, the CDR3 is TGTGCCAGCAGCACTACAGGGGGCGTTAACACTGAAGCTTTCTTT. Translating gives CASSTTGGVNTEAFF.

The chain is built from TRBV29-1 and TRBJ1-1; 7 bases are a match to TRBD1. Germline V CDR1 and CDR2: SQVTM, ANQGSEA. The CDR3 contains 11 residues. V shed 6 bases and J 11 bases; nucleotides not matched to a gene: 9. CDR3 sequence (DNA): TGCAGCGTCACCATAGGGGGCTATGCTTTCTTT. It codes for CSVTIGGYAFF. Variable domain in full (rest from reference TRBV29-1 and TRBJ1-1): SAVISQKPSRDICQRGTSLTIQCQVDSQVTMMFWYRQQPGQSLTLIATANQGSEATYESGFVIDKFPISRPNLTFSTLTVSNMSPEDSSIYLCSVTIGGYAFFGQGTRLTVV.

The V call is TRBV10-2, the J call TRBJ1-1; D perhaps matches TRBD1 (5 bases). The CDR3 is made up of 15 amino acids. Trimming left V 2 bases short and J 6 bases short, with 16 bases between. Germline V gives CDR1 WSHSY, CDR2 SAAADI. The CDR3 loop is CASSEPRQGEPEAFF. The CDR3 region has the DNA TGCGCCAGCAGTGAGCCGCGCCAAGGGGAGCCTGAAGCTTTCTTT.

The chain employs TRBV7-3 and TRBJ2-5; TRBD2 might be the D (5 bases). The germline CDR1 and CDR2 sequences are SGHTA and FQGTGA. Trimming pared 4 bases from V and 4 bases from J, leaving 13 bases between. This CDR3 contains 14 residues. The CDR3 region has the DNA TGTGCCAGCAGCTCCGGGATTAACCCAGAGACCCAGTACTTC. Amino acids: CASSSGINPETQYF.

This clone appeared a few times. This rearrangement joins TRBV6-5 to TRBJ1-3; a weak D match, TRBD1 (5 bases). The CDR3 is 16 residues long. Trimming took off 0 bases at V and 2 bases at J, with 11 bases between the two ends. The germline gives CDR1 MNHEY, CDR2 SVGAGI. CDR3 loop: CASSYSSQGAGNTIYF. For the CDR3, the DNA is TGTGCCAGCAGTTACTCATCGCAGGGTGCTGGAAACACCATATATTTT.

The rearrangement uses TRBV25-1 and TRBJ1-2; a weak D match, TRBD1 (5 bases). The CDR3 sequence is 14 residues long. The V and J ends lost 7 bases and 1 base respectively, with 13 bases between them. Germline V lookup: CDR1 MGHDK, CDR2 SYGVNS. The CDR3 protein is CASNGGWGNYGYTF. The CDR3 nucleotides are TGTGCCAGCAATGGGGGTTGGGGTAACTATGGCTACACCTTC.

The chain is built from TRBV7-2 and TRBJ2-4; possibly TRBD2 for D (5 bases). The CDR3 is 14 amino acids. V was shortened by 5 bases and J by 7 bases, with 15 bases between the two germline ends. The V gene's germline CDR1 is SGHTA and CDR2 FQGNSA. DNA for the CDR3: TGTGCCAGCAGCCAAGTGGGTCCGGGGAACATTCAGTACTTC. Amino acids: CASSQVGPGNIQYF.

The J gene is TRBJ1-4, the V gene TRBV19; D unresolved. CDR1 and CDR2 (germline): LNHDA, SQIVND (reference sequence). The CDR3 sequence is 16 residues long. Trimming took 6 bases from V and 10 from J, leaving 24 bases between them. The CDR3 DNA is TGTGCCAGTAGGGATGGGGATTGGCCCCATTGGGGAAAACTGTTTTTT. Translating gives CASRDGDWPHWGKLFF. Combining the CDR3 with reference TRBV19 and TRBJ1-4 gives the whole variable domain DGGITQSPKYLFRKEGQNVTLSCEQNLNHDAMYWYRQDPGQGLRLIYYSQIVNDFQKGDIAEGYSVSREKKESFPLTVTSAQKNPTAFYLCASRDGDWPHWGKLFFGSGTQLSVL.